The present TCR beta chain was sequenced within a study of CD8 T cells in ankylosing spondylitis. The V gene's germline CDR1 is SGHTA and CDR2 FQGNSA. V was trimmed by 4 bases and J by 4 bases, leaving 13 bases between them. The CDR3 runs 14 residues. In its sample, this clonotype was seen many times. As yet, its antigen is unknown. Overall study results and limits: A CD8+ phenotype characterized the disease-linked clones, which were relatively rare in peripheral blood. A motif of 8 or 9 highly homologous TCR beta variants was seen as apparently characteristic of ankylosing spondylitis blood. Earlier work had already found some motif variants in reactive arthritis synovial fluid and blood. Reportedly, disease-linked clones are significantly enriched in ankylosing spondylitis patients' matched synovial fluid.

From the 5' RACE reads, TCRdb called clonotypes with MiXCR, one entry per CDR3 protein. The data show approximately 130,000 distinct CDR3 sequences, with roughly an eighth seen just once and 4.1% held by the top ten. This clonotype was sampled from a female donor with ankylosing spondylitis or in good health (not recorded which). V gene TRBV7-2 combines with J gene TRBJ2-5, with a tentative D call TRBD2 (6 bases). Material for sequencing was blood, either unsorted or a sorted T cell fraction (not recorded which). CDR3 nucleotides: TGTGCCAGCAGCTCGGGGGTCCAGGGAGAGACCCAGTACTTC. Amino acid sequence: CASSSGVQGETQYF.